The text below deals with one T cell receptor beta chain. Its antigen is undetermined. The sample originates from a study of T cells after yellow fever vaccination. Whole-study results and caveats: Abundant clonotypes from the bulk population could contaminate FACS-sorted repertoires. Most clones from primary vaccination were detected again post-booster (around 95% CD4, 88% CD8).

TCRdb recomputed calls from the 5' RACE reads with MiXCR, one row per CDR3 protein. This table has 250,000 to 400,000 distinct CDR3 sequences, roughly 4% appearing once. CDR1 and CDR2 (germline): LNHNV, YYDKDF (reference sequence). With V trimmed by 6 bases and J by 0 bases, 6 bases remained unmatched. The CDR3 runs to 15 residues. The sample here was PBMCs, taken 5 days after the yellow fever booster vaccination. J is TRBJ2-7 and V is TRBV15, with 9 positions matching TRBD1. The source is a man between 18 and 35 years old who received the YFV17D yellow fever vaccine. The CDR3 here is CATSSDRGISYEQYF. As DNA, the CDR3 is TGTGCCACCAGTAGCGACAGGGGGATCTCCTACGAGCAGTACTTC.